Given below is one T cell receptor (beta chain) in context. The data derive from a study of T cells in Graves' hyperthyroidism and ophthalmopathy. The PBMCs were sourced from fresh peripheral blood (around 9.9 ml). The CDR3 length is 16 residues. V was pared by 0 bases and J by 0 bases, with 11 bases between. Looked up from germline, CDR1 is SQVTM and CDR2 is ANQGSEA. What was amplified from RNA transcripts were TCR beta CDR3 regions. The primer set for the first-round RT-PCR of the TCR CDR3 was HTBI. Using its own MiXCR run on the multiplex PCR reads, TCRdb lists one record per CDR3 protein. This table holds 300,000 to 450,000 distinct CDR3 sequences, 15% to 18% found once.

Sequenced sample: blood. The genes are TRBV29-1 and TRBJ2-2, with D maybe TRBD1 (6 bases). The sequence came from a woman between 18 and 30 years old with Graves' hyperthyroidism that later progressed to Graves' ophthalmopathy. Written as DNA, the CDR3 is TGCAGCGTTGAAGACCTTGGACAGTCGAACACCGGGGAGCTGTTTTTT. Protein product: CSVEDLGQSNTGELFF.